Each of the 21 T cell receptor beta chains below was sequenced from the same sample in a study of T-cell memory formation after mild COVID-19. TCRdb reprocessed the 5' RACE reads via MiXCR and lists one record per CDR3 protein. The sample lists around 300,000 distinct CDR3 sequences, 14% seen once, with around 20% in the top ten. The sequenced sample was PBMCs or a T cell subset sorted from them (not recorded which). All receptors come from a man younger than 35 who had mild COVID-19 (a few samples of this study predate the infection). Cell type and time point are not known.

Here the CDR3 DNA reads TGCAGTGCTTACACACCCGGGACAAATACCTACGAGCAGTACTTC. Translating it yields CSAYTPGTNTYEQYF. The V call is TRBV20-1, the J call TRBJ2-7; a weak D match, TRBD1 (6 bases). CDR1 and CDR2 from the germline V gene are DFQATT and SNEGSKA (reference sequence). Trimming removed 5 bases from V and 2 bases from J, with 19 bases in between. This CDR3 contains 15 residues.

The V and J genes are TRBV12-3 or TRBV12-4 and TRBJ2-3; no firm D call. The CDR3 sequence is 11 residues long. V was clipped by 5 bases and J by 6 bases, with 6 bases between them. Here the CDR3 reads CASSLWDTQYF. The CDR3 coding sequence is TGTGCCAGCAGTCTTTGGGATACGCAGTATTTT.

This clonotype was recorded a few times. The genes are TRBV20-1 and TRBJ1-3; 8 nucleotides agree with TRBD1. Per the germline V gene, CDR1 is DFQATT and CDR2 is SNEGSKA (reference sequence). This CDR3 spans 13 amino acids. The V and J ends lost 6 bases and 4 bases, in that order; junction bases with no gene match: 5. As DNA, the CDR3 is TGCAGTGCCGACAGGGGTTCAGGAAACACCATATATTTT. Translation gives CSADRGSGNTIYF.

There are a few counts of this clonotype. The CDR3 bases are TGTGCCAGCAGTTTAATACGGGGGACCTACAATGAGCAGTTCTTC. This gives the protein CASSLIRGTYNEQFF. The chain recombines TRBV27 with TRBJ2-1; a possible D gene is TRBD2 (6 bases). With 2 bases removed from V and 2 bases from J, the gap between germline ends came to 10 bases. The CDR3 is made up of 15 amino acids. The germline gives CDR1 MNHEY, CDR2 SMNVEV (reference sequence).

V usage is TRBV6-6 and J usage is TRBJ1-2; D gene unclear. The CDR3 has 11 amino acids. Trimming stripped 7 bases from V and 3 bases from J, with 6 bases between. CDR1 and CDR2 (germline): MNHNY, SVGAGI (reference sequence). The CDR3 coding sequence is TGTGCCAGCACTGCAGACTATGGCTACACCTTC. Translated: CASTADYGYTF.

In its sample, this clonotype was seen a few times. This chain uses TRBV6-2 or TRBV6-3 with TRBJ2-5; 8 nucleotides agree with TRBD2. The ends lost 0 bases at V and 2 bases at J; junction bases unmatched: 2. This CDR3 comprises 15 residues. Looked up from germline, CDR1 is MNHEY and CDR2 is SVGEGT. The CDR3 nucleotides read TGTGCCAGCAGTTACTCGCCTAGCGGGCAAGAGACCCAGTACTTC. As protein: CASSYSPSGQETQYF.

The chain links TRBV5-1 to TRBJ2-1; D is uncertain. The CDR3 has 15 residues. V lost 4 bases and J lost 8, with 19 bases in between. CDR1 and CDR2 (germline): SGHRS, YFSETQ. The CDR3 sequence: CASSPRWVAMDEQFF. In DNA, the CDR3 is TGCGCCAGCAGCCCTCGATGGGTAGCTATGGATGAGCAGTTCTTC.

The V gene is TRBV20-1, the J gene TRBJ1-5; maybe TRBD1 (5 bases). This CDR3 comprises 17 residues. V lost 0 bases to trimming and J lost 2 bases, with 17 bases between them. In germline, CDR1 is DFQATT, CDR2 SNEGSKA (reference sequence). The CDR3 region has the DNA TGCAGTGCTAGAGATGGCAGGGTCAATAGACGCAATCAGCCCCAGCATTTT. Its translation: CSARDGRVNRRNQPQHF.

The gene calls are TRBV29-1 and TRBJ2-7; 8 positions agree with TRBD1. Losses at the gene ends were 7 bases for V and 5 bases for J; bases not matched to a gene: 1. CDR3 length: 10 residues. CDR1 is SQVTM and CDR2 is ANQGSEA in the germline V gene. The CDR3 region has the DNA TGCAGCGGGGACAGGAACGAGCAGTACGTC. This translates into CSGDRNEQYV.

Only a few counts were recorded for this clonotype. V is TRBV5-1 and J is TRBJ2-5, with TRBD1 matching over 8 bases. V was pared by 1 base and J by 5 bases, with 10 bases of the junction left unmatched. The germline CDR1 and CDR2 sequences are SGHRS and YFSETQ. The CDR3 has 16 amino acids. The CDR3 is CASSLHFGQGVETQYF. CDR3 nucleotide sequence: TGCGCCAGCAGCTTGCACTTCGGACAGGGCGTGGAGACCCAGTACTTC.

This chain links TRBV6-2 or TRBV6-3 with TRBJ2-1, with 14 bases aligning to TRBD2. Germline CDR1 reads MNHEY; CDR2 reads SVGEGT. The J segment lost 8 bases and the V segment lost 7 bases, leaving 7 bases of the junction unmatched. This CDR3 is built from 15 residues. Here the CDR3 reads CASTRPGLAGDEQFF. Here the CDR3 DNA reads TGTGCCAGCACCCGACCGGGACTAGCGGGGGATGAGCAGTTCTTC.

The J gene is TRBJ2-7, the V gene TRBV28, with 11 bases that match TRBD1. This CDR3 has 15 amino acids. V dropped 3 bases and J dropped 2; count of bases not matched to a gene: 3. From germline, CDR1 is MDHEN and CDR2 SYDVKM. This chain's CDR3 is CASSFRDRGAYEQYV. The CDR3 DNA follows: TGTGCCAGCAGTTTTAGGGACAGGGGGGCCTACGAGCAGTACGTC.

The rearrangement joins TRBV5-1 to TRBJ2-5, with D uncertain. The CDR3 has 14 residues. The V gene lost 3 bases and the J gene lost 0 bases, with 9 bases spanning the gap. The germline CDR1 and CDR2 sequences are SGHRS and YFSETQ. The DNA of the CDR3 is TGCGCCAGCAGCTCGGATCTCTACCAAGAGACCCAGTACTTC. Translation: CASSSDLYQETQYF.

This chain connects TRBV10-2 to TRBJ1-1, with D perhaps matching TRBD1 (5 bases). Germline V gene sequence: CDR1 WSHSY, CDR2 SAAADI. V dropped 2 bases and J dropped 3 bases, with 10 bases sitting between them. The CDR3 extends over 14 amino acids. CDR3 loop: CASSERGTYTEAFF. The CDR3 coding sequence is TGCGCCAGCAGTGAGAGGGGAACTTACACTGAAGCTTTCTTT.

There are a few counts of this clonotype. This rearrangement joins TRBV20-1 to TRBJ2-2; 9 bases match TRBD1. Per germline, CDR1 DFQATT and CDR2 SNEGSKA (reference sequence). The CDR3 has 14 amino acids. The trim removed 2 bases at V and 5 bases at J, leaving 3 bases unmatched. The CDR3 bases are TGCAGTGCTAGATGGGACAGGGAAACCGGGGAGCTGTTTTTT. Amino acid sequence: CSARWDRETGELFF.

This clonotype was counted only a few times. V and J are TRBV7-8 and TRBJ1-2; TRBD1 is a possible D gene (5 bases). V lost 1 base and J 4 bases, leaving 13 bases between the germline ends. Looked up from germline, CDR1 is SGHVS and CDR2 is FQNEAQ. CDR3 size: 15 residues. The CDR3 region is CASSLEPSDSYGYTF. As DNA, the CDR3 is TGTGCCAGCAGCTTAGAACCCTCCGACAGCTATGGCTACACCTTC.

This clonotype was seen more than once but under ten times. The chain has TRBV6-2 or TRBV6-3 and TRBJ2-3; 11 bases are shared with TRBD1. This CDR3 has 15 residues. After removal of 8 bases from V and 4 bases from J, the junction contained 8 bases not matched to a gene. Germline V gene sequence: CDR1 MNHEY, CDR2 SVGEGT. This CDR3 reads CASAAGTGGPDTQYF. The CDR3 DNA follows: TGTGCCAGCGCTGCGGGGACAGGGGGTCCAGATACGCAGTATTTT.

V usage is TRBV5-6 and J usage is TRBJ1-2; maybe TRBD1 (6 bases). Trimming pared 4 bases from V and 4 bases from J, leaving 14 bases between. This CDR3 region has 14 residues. The V gene's germline CDR1 is SGHDT and CDR2 YYEEEE. The CDR3 sequence: CASSAAGQRYGYTF. CDR3 nucleotide sequence: TGTGCCAGCAGCGCAGCCGGACAGCGCTATGGCTACACCTTC.

The sample holds a few counts of this clonotype. The chain uses TRBV4-2 and TRBJ2-5; TRBD2 aligns across 9 bases. This CDR3 has 15 residues. Germline values: CDR1 LGHNA, CDR2 YNFKEQ. The V gene end was trimmed by 3 bases and the J gene end by 4 bases; junction bases not matched to a gene: 6. The CDR3 DNA reads TGTGCCAGCAGCCAGGGTAGCGGGGGTGGAGAGACCCAGTACTTC. It codes for CASSQGSGGGETQYF.

There are a few counts of this clonotype. The chain links TRBV7-9 to TRBJ2-7; D gene unclear. The CDR3 is 12 amino acids. The germline gives CDR1 SEHNR, CDR2 FQNEAQ (reference sequence). Trimming pared 4 bases from V and 3 bases from J, leaving 7 bases between. The CDR3 here is CASSSIYYEQYF. In nucleotides, the CDR3 is TGTGCCAGCAGCTCAATTTACTACGAGCAGTACTTC.

The gene calls are TRBV29-1 and TRBJ2-7, with D possibly matching TRBD1 (6 bases). Per germline, CDR1 SQVTM and CDR2 ANQGSEA. Trimming left V 2 bases short and J 2 bases short, with 10 bases between. The CDR3 runs to 13 residues. This chain's CDR3 is CSVEQGQPYEQYF. The CDR3 DNA sequence: TGCAGCGTTGAACAGGGGCAGCCCTACGAGCAGTACTTC.